This T cell receptor (beta chain) comes out of a study of beta chain features in type 1 diabetes. About the research overall: Sorted cells, approximately 110 million in number, were examined across all samples. Points from the study as a whole: Lower insertion and higher deletion counts appeared at VDJ junctions in type 1 diabetes patients.

This clone has a handful of counts. The antigen is undetermined. In total, each donor contributed a single heparinised blood draw that averaged around 100 mL. Every bit of the isolated RNA underwent reverse transcription, so sequencing read expressed TCRB transcripts. TCRdb's copy holds only in-frame clones and misses some; the assay was immunoSEQ multiplex PCR. The data show 250,000 to 400,000 clones, 13% to 15% seen once. Germline loops: CDR1 SGHTA, CDR2 FQGNSA. This CDR3 region has 16 residues. With V trimmed by 0 bases and J by 8 bases, 7 bases remained unmatched. The sequenced sample consisted of central memory CD4+ T cells from blood. The TCR was taken from a man aged 25 to 45 in good health. The rearrangement links TRBV7-2 to TRBJ1-6, with 7 bases that match TRBD1. The CDR3 DNA reads TGTGCCAGCAGCTTAGCTTCAGGGGGTATAGATTCACCCCTCCACTTT. Protein: CASSLASGGIDSPLHF. Variable domain in full (rest from reference TRBV7-2 and TRBJ1-6): GAGVSQSPSNKVTEKGKDVELRCDPISGHTALYWYRQSLGQGLEFLIYFQGNSAPDKSGLPSDRFSAERTGGSVSTLTIQRTQQEDSAVYLCASSLASGGIDSPLHFGNGTRLTVT.